A selection of T cell receptor beta chains follows, all from one sample in a study of T cells in localized non-small cell lung cancer. Using immunoSEQ multiplex PCR, the repertoire was profiled, and TCRdb retains in-frame clones only, with some absent. This table has 30,000 to 40,000 clones, 85% to 90% appearing once. Source: peripheral blood, taken before any cancer treatment. The receptors were sampled from a man aged 40 to 69 with stage I lung adenocarcinoma. Both conserved end residues are part of each CDR3. A D gene is named only where the DNA matches it firmly. Size tells how often a clone was seen (once, few, many) or the class of an expanded clone, and some rows leave it out.

abundance: .
j_gene: TRBJ1-5
d_gene: .
v_gene: TRBV2
CDR3aa: CASSGADQPQHF
CDR3nt: TGTGCCAGCAGCGGAGCGGACCAGCCCCAGCATTTT

abundance: .
j_gene: TRBJ2-3
d_gene: .
v_gene: TRBV6-5
CDR3aa: CASSYSGGSPSDTQYF
CDR3nt: TGTGCCAGCAGTTACTCAGGGGGGTCCCCCTCAGATACGCAGTATTTT

abundance: .
j_gene: TRBJ1-1
d_gene: TRBD1
v_gene: TRBV7-6
CDR3aa: CASSLAGQGKYSEAFF
CDR3nt: TGTGCCAGCAGCTTAGCGGGACAGGGCAAGTACTCTGAAGCTTTCTTT

abundance: .
j_gene: TRBJ1-1
d_gene: .
v_gene: TRBV5-1
CDR3aa: CASTWGGGANTEAFF
CDR3nt: TGCGCCAGCACTTGGGGCGGGGGCGCGAACACTGAAGCTTTCTTT

abundance: .
j_gene: TRBJ1-2
d_gene: .
v_gene: TRBV19
CDR3aa: CASSDEGFYGYTF
CDR3nt: TGTGCCAGTAGTGACGAGGGATTCTATGGCTACACCTTC

abundance: .
j_gene: TRBJ1-5
d_gene: .
v_gene: TRBV7-8
CDR3aa: CASSFKRDLNQPQHF
CDR3nt: TGTGCCAGCAGCTTCAAAAGGGATCTCAATCAGCCCCAGCATTTT

abundance: .
j_gene: TRBJ2-3
d_gene: .
v_gene: TRBV2
CDR3aa: CASRSREDTQYF
CDR3nt: TGTGCCAGCAGATCCAGGGAGGATACGCAGTATTTT

abundance: .
j_gene: TRBJ2-6
d_gene: .
v_gene: TRBV5-1
CDR3aa: CASSLDSGYSGANVLTF
CDR3nt: TGCGCCAGCAGCTTGGACTCAGGCTACTCTGGGGCCAACGTCCTGACTTTC

abundance: .
j_gene: TRBJ1-1
d_gene: .
v_gene: TRBV6-6
CDR3aa: CASTRPGNTEAFF
CDR3nt: TGTGCCAGCACCCGACCGGGGAACACTGAAGCTTTCTTT

abundance: .
j_gene: TRBJ2-5
d_gene: .
v_gene: TRBV9
CDR3aa: CASGDLQTQYF
CDR3nt: TGTGCCAGCGGGGACTTGCAGACCCAGTACTTC

abundance: .
j_gene: TRBJ1-2
d_gene: .
v_gene: TRBV6-5
CDR3aa: CASSESGWQASYTF
CDR3nt: TGTGCCAGCAGTGAATCGGGTTGGCAGGCTAGCTACACCTTC

abundance: .
j_gene: TRBJ2-7
d_gene: TRBD1
v_gene: TRBV13
CDR3aa: CASSLHRGVWYEQYF
CDR3nt: TGTGCCAGCAGCTTACACAGGGGAGTATGGTACGAGCAGTACTTC

abundance: .
j_gene: TRBJ1-1
d_gene: .
v_gene: TRBV5-6
CDR3aa: CASSLLTGPTEAFF
CDR3nt: TGTGCCAGCAGCTTGTTGACAGGCCCCACTGAAGCTTTCTTT

abundance: .
j_gene: TRBJ1-1
d_gene: .
v_gene: TRBV30
CDR3aa: CAWSSRFLGTEAFF
CDR3nt: TGTGCCTGGAGTTCCAGGTTTCTAGGCACTGAAGCTTTCTTT

abundance: .
j_gene: TRBJ1-1
d_gene: .
v_gene: TRBV9
CDR3aa: CASTALGRGPTREAFF
CDR3nt: TGTGCCAGCACCGCCCTGGGCAGGGGCCCTACCCGTGAAGCTTTCTTT

abundance: .
j_gene: TRBJ1-2
d_gene: .
v_gene: TRBV5-1
CDR3aa: CASRAGTGAHGYTF
CDR3nt: TGCGCCAGCAGAGCTGGGACGGGGGCCCACGGCTACACCTTC

abundance: .
j_gene: TRBJ2-7
d_gene: TRBD1
v_gene: TRBV30
CDR3aa: CAWSVGQGAYEQYF
CDR3nt: TGTGCCTGGAGTGTAGGACAGGGGGCCTACGAGCAGTACTTC

abundance: .
j_gene: TRBJ1-1
d_gene: .
v_gene: TRBV30
CDR3aa: CAWSTGFNTEAFF
CDR3nt: TGTGCCTGGAGTACGGGATTCAACACTGAAGCTTTCTTT

abundance: .
j_gene: TRBJ1-2
d_gene: TRBD1
v_gene: TRBV5-1
CDR3aa: CASSLDRGRAIGYTF
CDR3nt: TGCGCCAGCAGCTTGGACAGGGGCCGCGCTATTGGCTACACCTTC

abundance: .
j_gene: TRBJ2-7
d_gene: TRBD1
v_gene: TRBV5-1
CDR3aa: CASSLYLTGGKGEQYF
CDR3nt: TGCGCCAGCAGCTTGTACCTCACAGGGGGCAAGGGGGAGCAGTACTTC

abundance: .
j_gene: TRBJ2-3
d_gene: .
v_gene: TRBV25-1
CDR3aa: CASSVIVEGSLSTDTQYF
CDR3nt: TGTGCCAGCAGTGTAATCGTGGAGGGTTCCCTTTCCACAGATACGCAGTATTTT

abundance: .
j_gene: TRBJ2-2
d_gene: .
v_gene: TRBV19
CDR3aa: CASSITGPAGELFF
CDR3nt: TGTGCCAGTAGTATTACAGGCCCGGCCGGGGAGCTGTTTTTT

abundance: once
j_gene: TRBJ2-1
d_gene: TRBD1
v_gene: TRBV18
CDR3aa: CASSLPGQGAHEQFF
CDR3nt: TGTGCCAGCTCACTACCGGGACAGGGGGCCCATGAGCAGTTCTTC

abundance: .
j_gene: TRBJ2-1
d_gene: TRBD2
v_gene: TRBV19
CDR3aa: CASSLPGGNRYNEQFF
CDR3nt: TGTGCCAGTAGTCTCCCGGGGGGTAATCGCTACAATGAGCAGTTCTTC

abundance: .
j_gene: TRBJ1-1
d_gene: .
v_gene: TRBV4-1
CDR3aa: CASSLRESNTEAFF
CDR3nt: TGCGCCAGCAGCCTCAGGGAGTCGAACACTGAAGCTTTCTTT

abundance: .
j_gene: TRBJ2-1
d_gene: .
v_gene: TRBV5-1
CDR3aa: CASSLDDTYNEQFF
CDR3nt: TGCGCCAGCAGCTTGGACGACACCTACAATGAGCAGTTCTTC

abundance: .
j_gene: TRBJ2-2
d_gene: .
v_gene: TRBV5-1
CDR3aa: CASSLIVGGQTGELFF
CDR3nt: TGCGCCAGCAGCTTGATAGTCGGGGGGCAAACCGGGGAGCTGTTTTTT

abundance: .
j_gene: TRBJ1-2
d_gene: TRBD1
v_gene: TRBV12-5
CDR3aa: CASGRTGPLVYGYTF
CDR3nt: TGTGCTAGTGGGCGGACAGGACCACTTGTCTATGGCTACACCTTC

abundance: .
j_gene: TRBJ1-5
d_gene: TRBD1
v_gene: TRBV11-2
CDR3aa: CASSPGGFQPQHF
CDR3nt: TGTGCCAGCAGCCCAGGGGGCTTTCAGCCCCAGCATTTT

abundance: .
j_gene: TRBJ2-2
d_gene: .
v_gene: TRBV5-1
CDR3aa: CASSNTGANAGELFF
CDR3nt: TGCGCCAGCAGCAACACGGGGGCTAACGCCGGGGAGCTGTTTTTT

abundance: .
j_gene: TRBJ2-7
d_gene: .
v_gene: TRBV6-1
CDR3aa: CASSEGGTAGSGEQYF
CDR3nt: TGTGCCAGCAGTGAAGGGGGAACAGCAGGATCGGGCGAGCAGTACTTC

abundance: .
j_gene: TRBJ2-7
d_gene: .
v_gene: TRBV14
CDR3aa: CASSPSAGAYEQYF
CDR3nt: TGTGCCAGCAGCCCCTCTGCCGGAGCCTACGAGCAGTACTTC

abundance: .
j_gene: TRBJ2-7
d_gene: .
v_gene: TRBV10-3
CDR3aa: CAISGSSYEQYF
CDR3nt: TGTGCCATCAGTGGATCGTCTTACGAGCAGTACTTC

abundance: .
j_gene: TRBJ2-5
d_gene: .
v_gene: TRBV2
CDR3aa: CASSELSGQGYLETQYF
CDR3nt: TGTGCCAGCAGTGAGCTTTCGGGTCAGGGTTATTTAGAGACCCAGTACTTC

abundance: .
j_gene: TRBJ2-3
d_gene: TRBD2
v_gene: TRBV5-8
CDR3aa: CASSVTGGGDGTDTQYF
CDR3nt: TGTGCCAGCAGCGTCACCGGGGGAGGGGACGGCACAGATACGCAGTATTTT

abundance: .
j_gene: TRBJ2-5
d_gene: .
v_gene: TRBV9
CDR3aa: CASSASRIGETQYF
CDR3nt: TGTGCCAGCAGCGCCTCTAGGATCGGGGAGACCCAGTACTTC

abundance: .
j_gene: TRBJ1-3
d_gene: .
v_gene: TRBV4-2
CDR3aa: CASSPSTSTSGNTIYF
CDR3nt: TGTGCCAGCAGCCCATCCACAAGTACCTCTGGAAACACCATATATTTT

abundance: .
j_gene: TRBJ1-2
d_gene: .
v_gene: TRBV9
CDR3aa: CASSVVQGISYTF
CDR3nt: TGTGCCAGCAGCGTAGTTCAGGGTATCTCCTACACCTTC

abundance: .
j_gene: TRBJ1-3
d_gene: .
v_gene: TRBV7-8
CDR3aa: CASSPTGGVVIGNTIYF
CDR3nt: TGTGCCAGCAGCCCAACGGGCGGGGTCGTTATCGGAAACACCATATATTTT

abundance: .
j_gene: TRBJ2-1
d_gene: .
v_gene: TRBV21-1
CDR3aa: CASNQGGVMGYNEQFF
CDR3nt: TGTGCCAGCAATCAAGGGGGAGTAATGGGCTACAATGAGCAGTTCTTC

abundance: .
j_gene: TRBJ2-7
d_gene: .
v_gene: TRBV18
CDR3aa: CASSLDQTIHEQYF
CDR3nt: TGTGCCAGCTCGTTAGATCAGACGATCCACGAGCAGTACTTC

abundance: .
j_gene: TRBJ1-2
d_gene: TRBD1
v_gene: TRBV30
CDR3aa: CAWTQGGPYGYTF
CDR3nt: TGTGCCTGGACTCAGGGGGGCCCATATGGCTACACCTTC

abundance: .
j_gene: TRBJ2-5
d_gene: .
v_gene: TRBV5-6
CDR3aa: CASSLALRAETQYF
CDR3nt: TGTGCCAGCAGCTTGGCTCTCAGGGCGGAGACCCAGTACTTC

abundance: .
j_gene: TRBJ1-1
d_gene: .
v_gene: TRBV5-1
CDR3aa: CASSLAAGGNTEAFF
CDR3nt: TGCGCCAGCAGCTTGGCCGCGGGGGGAAACACTGAAGCTTTCTTT

abundance: .
j_gene: TRBJ1-1
d_gene: .
v_gene: TRBV6-1
CDR3aa: CASSGAGPEAFF
CDR3nt: TGTGCCAGCAGTGGGGCAGGGCCTGAAGCTTTCTTT

abundance: .
j_gene: TRBJ1-3
d_gene: .
v_gene: TRBV2
CDR3aa: CASSALRGTSGNTIYF
CDR3nt: TGTGCCAGCAGTGCCCTCCGGGGGACCTCTGGAAACACCATATATTTT

abundance: once
j_gene: TRBJ1-1
d_gene: .
v_gene: TRBV19
CDR3aa: CASSTSSGALNTEAFF
CDR3nt: TGTGCCAGTAGTACCAGCAGTGGGGCCCTGAACACTGAAGCTTTCTTT

abundance: .
j_gene: TRBJ2-2
d_gene: TRBD2
v_gene: TRBV7-2
CDR3aa: CASSLVVAGGTFTGELFF
CDR3nt: TGTGCCAGCAGCTTAGTAGTAGCGGGGGGTACGTTCACCGGGGAGCTGTTTTTT

abundance: .
j_gene: TRBJ1-3
d_gene: TRBD1
v_gene: TRBV4-1
CDR3aa: CASSQLTGTGNTIYF
CDR3nt: TGCGCCAGCAGCCAGTTGACAGGGACTGGAAACACCATATATTTT

abundance: .
j_gene: TRBJ1-1
d_gene: .
v_gene: TRBV4-2
CDR3aa: CASSQVSRVGGYTEAFF
CDR3nt: TGTGCCAGCAGCCAAGTTTCCAGGGTCGGGGGATACACTGAAGCTTTCTTT

abundance: .
j_gene: TRBJ2-6
d_gene: TRBD1
v_gene: TRBV5-6
CDR3aa: CASSLTGGTGANVLTF
CDR3nt: TGTGCCAGCAGCTTAACAGGGGGCACTGGGGCCAACGTCCTGACTTTC

abundance: .
j_gene: TRBJ2-7
d_gene: .
v_gene: TRBV5-1
CDR3aa: CASSQGQQYF
CDR3nt: TGCGCCAGCAGCCAAGGGCAGCAGTACTTC

abundance: .
j_gene: TRBJ1-4
d_gene: TRBD1
v_gene: TRBV7-4
CDR3aa: CASILSSAGGSENEKLFF
CDR3nt: TGTGCCAGCATCCTTTCCTCCGCAGGGGGCTCGGAGAATGAAAAACTGTTTTTT